A selection of T cell receptor beta chains follows, all from one sample in a study of identical twins. Each CDR3 protein is one row after TCRdb ran MiXCR on the 5' RACE reads. The table records about 720,000 distinct CDR3 sequences, over 8.5% of them present only once. The data were also submitted as part of a second study, on yellow fever vaccine responses in identical twins.

The sample taken for sequencing was PBMCs. All receptors come from a young woman in good health. CDR3s include the opening cysteine and the closing phenylalanine or tryptophan. Fields, in order: clone size, D gene, CDR3 length, V gene, J gene, CDR3 protein, CDR3 DNA. D genes are given only for firm matches. Size values are once, few and many counts, or a class for expanded clones, and some rows have none.

-	TRBD1	16	TRBV30	TRBJ2-3	CAWSVPLTGLRNTQYF	TGTGCCTGGAGTGTGCCCTTGACAGGGTTGAGGAATACGCAGTATTTT
many	-	16	TRBV28	TRBJ2-7	CASRDGVTGRYHEQYF	TGTGCCAGCAGGGATGGAGTGACCGGGAGATATCACGAGCAGTACTTC
-	TRBD1	14	TRBV28	TRBJ2-7	CASTPARGPYEQYF	TGTGCCAGCACCCCCGCCAGGGGGCCCTACGAGCAGTACTTC
many	-	17	TRBV7-2	TRBJ2-2	CASSFNPPRGDTGELFF	TGTGCCAGCAGCTTCAACCCCCCGAGAGGGGACACCGGGGAGCTGTTTTTT
few	-	12	TRBV20-1	TRBJ2-7	CSAPGTLYEQYF	TGCAGTGCTCCCGGGACGCTTTACGAGCAGTACTTC
many	-	13	TRBV28	TRBJ1-4	CASSLAGNEKLFF	TGTGCCAGCAGTTTGGCAGGCAATGAAAAACTGTTTTTT
few	-	13	TRBV20-1	TRBJ2-7	CSARYGGVGEQYF	TGCAGTGCTAGGTATGGGGGAGTGGGCGAGCAGTACTTC
many	-	15	TRBV20-1	TRBJ2-1	CSARRTGLSYNEQFF	TGCAGTGCAAGAAGAACGGGACTGAGCTACAATGAGCAGTTCTTC
-	-	15	TRBV7-9	TRBJ1-6	CASTLGTPGDSPLHF	TGTGCCAGCACCCTCGGGACACCGGGAGATTCACCCCTCCACTTT
-	TRBD2	17	TRBV9	TRBJ2-3	CASSTLRGGGVADTQYF	TGTGCCAGCAGCACCCTTAGGGGCGGGGGGGTCGCAGATACGCAGTATTTT
-	-	15	TRBV11-1	TRBJ2-3	CASSRRQAGTDTQYF	TGTGCCAGCAGCCGCCGACAAGCAGGCACAGATACGCAGTATTTT
-	TRBD2	15	TRBV7-9	TRBJ2-1	CASSLRGELYNEQFF	TGTGCCAGCAGCTTGCGGGGGGAATTGTACAATGAGCAGTTCTTC
few	TRBD2	17	TRBV27	TRBJ2-7	CASSSILAGGPGYEQYF	TGTGCCAGCAGCTCTATCTTAGCGGGAGGGCCGGGATACGAGCAGTACTTC
many	-	15	TRBV6-2/TRBV6-3	TRBJ2-6	CASSPQVSGANVLTF	TGTGCCAGCAGTCCACAGGTATCTGGGGCCAACGTCCTGACTTTC
few	-	13	TRBV7-2	TRBJ1-6	CASSSTGLSPLHF	TGTGCCAGCAGCTCCACAGGGCTTTCACCCCTCCACTTT
-	-	15	TRBV5-1	TRBJ1-6	CASSFWGDPNSPLHF	TGCGCCAGCAGCTTTTGGGGGGACCCAAATTCACCCCTCCACTTT
few	-	15	TRBV5-6	TRBJ2-3	CASSWTVTSTDTQYF	TGTGCCAGCAGCTGGACAGTTACTAGCACAGATACGCAGTATTTT
few	-	14	TRBV11-2	TRBJ2-1	CASSHDTMIGEQFF	TGTGCCAGCAGCCACGACACTATGATCGGTGAGCAGTTCTTC
few	-	13	TRBV5-1	TRBJ1-6	CASSLDPFGPLHF	TGCGCCAGCAGCTTGGACCCCTTCGGCCCCCTCCACTTT
few	TRBD1	15	TRBV5-5	TRBJ2-5	CASRTGTATQETQYF	TGTGCCAGCCGCACGGGGACAGCAACACAAGAGACCCAGTACTTC
many	TRBD1	16	TRBV12-3/TRBV12-4	TRBJ2-4	CASSQWDRRAKNIQYF	TGTGCCAGCAGTCAATGGGACAGGAGGGCCAAAAACATTCAGTACTTC
-	-	12	TRBV30	TRBJ2-7	CAWSTDHHEQYF	TGTGCCTGGAGTACGGACCACCACGAGCAGTACTTC
many	TRBD1	18	TRBV11-1	TRBJ1-6	CASSLAPLGQGYNSPLHF	TGTGCCAGCAGCTTAGCCCCTCTGGGACAGGGCTATAATTCACCCCTCCACTTT
few	TRBD2	16	TRBV7-6	TRBJ2-7	CASSLTVAGATYEQYF	TGTGCCAGCAGCTTAACGGTGGCGGGAGCCACCTACGAGCAGTACTTC
few	-	16	TRBV5-6	TRBJ1-6	CASSHLTGRDESPLHF	TGTGCCAGCAGCCATTTGACGGGCAGGGATGAATCACCCCTCCACTTT
few	-	12	TRBV20-1	TRBJ2-5	CSATRGGQTQYF	TGCAGTGCAACCAGGGGCGGGCAGACCCAGTACTTC
many	TRBD2	16	TRBV15	TRBJ2-1	CATSRSASGRMNEQFF	TGTGCCACCAGCAGGTCAGCTAGCGGGAGGATGAATGAGCAGTTCTTC
-	-	16	TRBV28	TRBJ1-5	CASSLLDFGGSQPQHF	TGTGCCAGCAGTTTATTGGACTTCGGGGGGAGTCAGCCCCAGCATTTT
-	-	18	TRBV27	TRBJ2-7	CASSLRSYRDTGAYEQYF	TGTGCCAGCAGTTTGAGGAGCTACCGGGACACGGGCGCCTACGAGCAGTACTTC
-	-	12	TRBV20-1	TRBJ2-1	CSPRGRNNEQFF	TGCAGTCCCCGCGGCAGGAACAATGAGCAGTTCTTC
many	-	13	TRBV6-5	TRBJ2-2	CASSNRPTGELFF	TGTGCCAGCAGTAACAGACCTACCGGGGAGCTGTTTTTT
-	-	19	TRBV4-2	TRBJ2-5	CASSQGSRGPRLAGETQYF	TGTGCCAGCAGCCAAGGTAGTCGGGGGCCGCGACTAGCTGGAGAGACCCAGTACTTC
few	-	17	TRBV6-1	TRBJ2-7	CASSRVTSGVPSYEQYF	TGTGCCAGCAGCCGCGTGACTTCAGGGGTCCCATCCTACGAGCAGTACTTC
many	-	14	TRBV12-3/TRBV12-4	TRBJ2-5	CASSPPGNRGTQYF	TGTGCCAGCAGTCCCCCGGGAAACCGGGGGACCCAGTACTTC
-	-	15	TRBV5-1	TRBJ2-1	CASSLPAGSYNEQFF	TGCGCCAGCAGCTTACCGGCGGGGTCCTACAATGAGCAGTTCTTC